Sequencing of this T cell receptor (beta chain) was carried out in a study of blood T cell repertoires in COVID-19. The wider study: From the United States, Italy and Spain came samples of acute and convalescent COVID-19. T cells, B-cell-depleted T cells, or PBMCs provided the cDNA or gDNA that served as material.

How the authors handled the data: Counts of nucleated cells, estimated from reference gene primer amplification, were obtained. Profiling relied on immunoSEQ multiplex PCR, and the TCRdb table lists in-frame clones only, not all of them. The DNA was the basis for D and trimming; V, J and clone size are from that table. The sample has fewer than 300,000 clones, roughly 85% seen once. Germline assignment: CDR1 MGHRA and CDR2 YSYEKL. CDR3 length: 15 amino acids. Deletions cut 1 base from V and 0 bases from J, with 6 bases between. Sequencing input: peripheral blood. This sequence originates from a man in his fifties or sixties with active or convalescent COVID-19. V usage is TRBV4-1 and J usage is TRBJ2-2; D is undetermined. The CDR3 DNA reads TGCGCCAGCAGCCAAGGGGCGTCGAACACCGGGGAGCTGTTTTTT. It yields the protein CASSQGASNTGELFF.